Shown below are 29 T cell receptor beta chains from a single sample sequenced in a study of OX40 agonist ivuxolimab in advanced cancers. Receptors were amplified or captured by the immunoSEQ multiplex PCR assay. TCRdb obtained this table from immuneACCESS and retained in-frame rearrangements with V and J assigned. These tables miss some clones; where compared with another copy, unresolved V genes account for less than half of the shortfall, and the remainder is unexplained. For this sample the table gives roughly 41,000 clones, of which over 75% were detected only once. Around 2% of the sample is in the top ten clones. The sequenced sample was CD4+ or CD8+ T cells sorted from blood, obtained in a trial of the OX40 agonist ivuxolimab. These receptors were collected from an adult with an advanced solid tumor such as melanoma, head and neck, liver or kidney cancer.

The CDR3 bases are TGCGCCAGCAGCCAAGATTTTCGACAGGACTACCGGGACAATGAGCAGTTCTTC. Amino acid sequence: CASSQDFRQDYRDNEQFF. The gene calls are TRBV4-3 and TRBJ2-1; D assignment may be TRBD1 or TRBD2 (6 bases each). CDR1 and CDR2 (germline): LGHNA, YSLEER. Trimming removed 0 bases at V and 5 bases at J, with 20 bases between. CDR3 length: 18 amino acids.

This clone was seen a few times. J is TRBJ1-6 and V is TRBV12-5; D not certain. The germline gives CDR1 LGHNT, CDR2 FRNRAP. The CDR3 runs to 14 residues. With 1 base removed from V and 7 bases from J, the gap between germline ends came to 8 bases. CDR3: CASGLGQGNSPLHF. CDR3 nucleotide sequence: TGTGCTAGTGGTTTGGGACAAGGGAATTCACCCCTCCACTTT.

The chain employs TRBV19 and TRBJ2-5; 8 bases match TRBD1. Per germline, CDR1 LNHDA and CDR2 SQIVND (reference sequence). The trim removed 4 bases at V and 4 bases at J, leaving 5 bases unmatched. The CDR3 consists of 14 residues. The CDR3 DNA reads as TGTGCCAGTAGTACAACAGGGGGTCCAGAGACCCAGTACTTC. Its protein is CASSTTGGPETQYF.

The gene calls are TRBV19 and TRBJ1-1, with 11 bases identical to TRBD1. V shed 7 bases, J shed 5 bases, and the junction held 3 bases outside the gene matches. CDR3 size: 13 residues. CDR1 and CDR2 (germline): LNHDA, SQIVND (reference sequence). The CDR3 DNA reads as TGTGCCAGTAAGGGACAGGGGGGAACTGAAGCTTTCTTT. Residues: CASKGQGGTEAFF. Looking up the rest from reference TRBV19 and TRBJ1-1 gives the full variable domain: DGGITQSPKYLFRKEGQNVTLSCEQNLNHDAMYWYRQDPGQGLRLIYYSQIVNDFQKGDIAEGYSVSREKKESFPLTVTSAQKNPTAFYLCASKGQGGTEAFFGQGTRLTVV.

V is TRBV28 and J is TRBJ2-2; the D is unclear. Germline assignment: CDR1 MDHEN and CDR2 SYDVKM. The CDR3 runs 11 residues. The V end was cut by 3 bases, the J end by 7 bases, with 3 bases between. CDR3 coding DNA: TGTGCCAGCAGTTTCCTCGGGGAGCTGTTTTTT. Its protein is CASSFLGELFF.

V and J are TRBV7-4 and TRBJ1-2; the match to TRBD1 covers 9 bases. Trimming cost V 3 bases and J 2 bases; bases outside gene matches: 4. The CDR3 is 15 amino acids. The germline CDR1 and CDR2 sequences are SGHVT and SQSDAQ. The DNA of the CDR3 is TGTGCCAGCAGCTTGAGGGACAGGGAAAACTATGGCTACACCTTC. It specifies CASSLRDRENYGYTF.

The chain couples TRBV19 to TRBJ1-5; D not resolved. Germline V gene data show CDR1 as LNHDA and CDR2 as SQIVND (reference sequence). The CDR3 extends over 13 amino acids. V gave up 7 bases and J gave up 5 bases, with 12 bases separating them. CDR3 amino acids: CASTTLGHQPQHF. CDR3 DNA sequence: TGTGCCAGTACGACCCTCGGGCATCAGCCCCAGCATTTT. The variable domain in full, completed from reference TRBV19 and TRBJ1-5, reads DGGITQSPKYLFRKEGQNVTLSCEQNLNHDAMYWYRQDPGQGLRLIYYSQIVNDFQKGDIAEGYSVSREKKESFPLTVTSAQKNPTAFYLCASTTLGHQPQHFGDGTRLSIL.

The chain couples TRBV4-3 to TRBJ1-6; D gene unclear. The germline gives CDR1 LGHNA, CDR2 YSLEER. V was cut by 0 bases and J by 7 bases, with 13 bases left in between. This CDR3 region has 16 residues. The CDR3 spells CASSQERAGSNSPLHF. In DNA, the CDR3 is TGCGCCAGCAGCCAAGAGAGAGCGGGGAGCAATTCACCCCTCCACTTT.

The rearrangement joins TRBV27 to TRBJ2-3; the match to TRBD2 covers 10 bases. There are 15 residues in the CDR3. In germline, CDR1 is MNHEY, CDR2 SMNVEV (reference sequence). V was clipped by 6 bases and J by 2 bases; unmatched bases: 5. CDR3 residues: CASRGLATSTDTQYF. The CDR3 bases are TGTGCCAGCAGGGGACTAGCGACCTCCACAGATACGCAGTATTTT.

The chain joins TRBV29-1 to TRBJ1-1; D is unclear. Trimming removed 4 bases from V and 1 base from J, with 19 bases in between. The germline CDR1 and CDR2 sequences are SQVTM and ANQGSEA. There are 16 residues in the CDR3. The CDR3 sequence: CSVGVRGSKRNTEAFF. CDR3 DNA: TGCAGCGTTGGGGTCCGGGGATCAAAGAGGAACACTGAAGCTTTCTTT.

In the case of this clone: The sample has other DNA sequences that encode this CDR3 too. The chain recombines TRBV6-4 with TRBJ2-2; D is undetermined. CDR1 and CDR2 from the germline V gene are MRHNA and SNTAGT. The CDR3 length is 14 residues. V was clipped by 5 bases and J by 0 bases, with 7 bases between them. The CDR3: CASSRDPNTGELFF. The CDR3, as DNA: TGTGCCAGCAGTCGAGACCCGAACACCGGGGAGCTGTTTTTT.

The CDR3: CASSRLRSSYEQYF. CDR3 bases: TGTGCCAGCAGTCGACTGAGAAGCTCCTACGAGCAGTACTTC. The rearrangement uses TRBV7-9 and TRBJ2-7; D gene unclear. The CDR3 loop spans 14 amino acids. Germline V gene sequence: CDR1 SEHNR, CDR2 FQNEAQ (reference sequence). V lost 6 bases to trimming and J lost 0 bases, with 12 bases between them.

The chain couples TRBV7-3 to TRBJ1-3, with a tentative D call TRBD1 (6 bases). This CDR3 comprises 15 residues. Germline V gene sequence: CDR1 SGHTA, CDR2 FQGTGA. Deletions cut 5 bases from V and 2 bases from J, with 13 bases between. The CDR3 nucleotides read TGTGCCAGCAGCCGCGGACAGTACCCTGGAAACACCATATATTTT. It encodes CASSRGQYPGNTIYF.

The chain is built from TRBV30 and TRBJ1-6, with 9 bases lining up with TRBD1. Per the germline V gene, CDR1 is GTSNPN and CDR2 is SVGIG (reference sequence). With 5 bases clipped from V and 7 bases from J, the junction kept 3 bases outside the gene matches. The CDR3 loop spans 13 amino acids. The CDR3 region is CAWGDRANSPLHF. The CDR3 region has the DNA TGTGCCTGGGGGGACAGGGCAAATTCACCCCTCCACTTT. The full variable domain, its missing parts supplied by reference TRBV30 and TRBJ1-6, is SQTIHQWPATLVQPVGSPLSLECTVEGTSNPNLYWYRQAAGRGLQLLFYSVGIGQISSEVPQNLSASRPQDRQFILSSKKLLLSDSGFYLCAWGDRANSPLHFGNGTRLTVT.

The chain has TRBV30 and TRBJ1-1, with D possibly being TRBD1 (6 bases). There are 13 residues in the CDR3. The germline gives CDR1 GTSNPN, CDR2 SVGIG (reference sequence). Trimming pared 7 bases from V and 4 bases from J, leaving 16 bases between. The CDR3 DNA sequence: TGTGCCTTCGGGAGGGGGTTAGGCACTGAAGCTTTCTTT. This gives the protein CAFGRGLGTEAFF.

The CDR3 nucleotides read TGTGCCAGCAGTTTATGGTCAGCGGCTGAAGCTTTCTTT. This sequence encodes CASSLWSAAEAFF. J is TRBJ1-1 and V is TRBV27, with no clear D. Per germline, CDR1 MNHEY and CDR2 SMNVEV (reference sequence). The CDR3 has 13 amino acids. Trimming took off 1 base at V and 6 bases at J, with 9 bases between the two ends.

J is TRBJ1-1 and V is TRBV19, with 10 bases identical to TRBD1. The J segment lost 4 bases and the V segment lost 4 bases, leaving 9 bases of the junction unmatched. The CDR3 has 16 residues. The germline V gene has CDR1 LNHDA and CDR2 SQIVND (reference sequence). CDR3 coding DNA: TGTGCCAGTAGTACTCCTGGGACAGGGGAAGGCACTGAAGCTTTCTTT. This codes for CASSTPGTGEGTEAFF.

This clone has just one count. V and J are TRBV5-1 and TRBJ1-5, with 7 bases aligning to TRBD1. With 0 bases clipped from V and 6 bases from J, the junction kept 6 bases outside the gene matches. The V gene's germline CDR1 is SGHRS and CDR2 YFSETQ. CDR3 length equals 15 residues. CDR3 protein: CASSLGDSGGQPQHF. The CDR3 nucleotides are TGCGCCAGCAGCTTGGGGGACAGCGGGGGTCAGCCCCAGCATTTT. The full variable domain, in which reference TRBV5-1 and TRBJ1-5 provide the parts outside the CDR3, is KAGVTQTPRYLIKTRGQQVTLSCSPISGHRSVSWYQQTPGQGLQFLFEYFSETQRNKGNFPGRFSGRQFSNSRSEMNVSTLELGDSALYLCASSLGDSGGQPQHFGDGTRLSIL.

V and J are TRBV13 and TRBJ1-2, with TRBD1 as a possible D gene (6 bases). Germline V gives CDR1 PRHDT, CDR2 FYEKMQ (reference sequence). Trimming took 8 bases from V and 3 from J, leaving 13 bases between them. There are 13 residues in the CDR3. The CDR3 sequence: CASGRGADYGYTF. The DNA for the CDR3 is TGTGCCAGCGGGCGGGGGGCGGACTATGGCTACACCTTC.

The chain carries TRBV5-6 and TRBJ1-1; 7 bases match TRBD1. CDR1 and CDR2 (germline): SGHDT, YYEEEE. The CDR3 spans 15 residues. V lost 2 bases and J lost 0; bases outside the gene matches: 4. The CDR3 sequence is CASSLGTVMNTEAFF. The CDR3 bases are TGTGCCAGCAGCTTAGGGACAGTAATGAACACTGAAGCTTTCTTT. The full variable domain, completed using reference TRBV5-6 and TRBJ1-1, is DAGVTQSPTHLIKTRGQQVTLRCSPKSGHDTVSWYQQALGQGPQFIFQYYEEEERQRGNFPDRFSGHQFPNYSSELNVNALLLGDSALYLCASSLGTVMNTEAFFGQGTRLTVV.

Worth noting for this clone: Different DNA sequences within this sample yield the same CDR3. This rearrangement joins TRBV5-6 to TRBJ2-5, with TRBD1 identical over 7 bases. CDR1 is SGHDT, CDR2 YYEEEE, per germline. J gave up 0 bases and V 4 bases, and 9 bases lay outside the gene matches. This CDR3 comprises 16 residues. The CDR3 here is CASSPDLGQHQETQYF. Written as DNA, the CDR3 is TGTGCCAGCAGCCCGGACCTGGGACAGCACCAAGAGACCCAGTACTTC.

The chain recombines TRBV7-9 with TRBJ1-6, with 7 bases fitting TRBD1. The CDR3 runs to 15 residues. Germline V CDR1 and CDR2: SEHNR, FQNEAQ (reference sequence). The ends lost 1 base at V and 10 bases at J; junction bases unmatched: 7. The CDR3 here is CASSLGWDRSSPLHF. CDR3 nucleotide sequence: TGTGCCAGCAGCTTAGGGTGGGACAGAAGCTCACCCCTCCACTTT.

The chain recombines TRBV10-2 with TRBJ1-5; 9 nucleotides agree with TRBD1. Trimming took 2 bases from V and 0 from J; bases not matched to a gene: 11. This CDR3 has 19 amino acids. Germline V gene lookup returns CDR1 WSHSY and CDR2 SAAADI. The DNA for the CDR3 is TGCGCCAGCAGTGAGAGGGGGGGACAGGGCCCCTATAGCAATCAGCCCCAGCATTTT. Residues: CASSERGGQGPYSNQPQHF.

This chain joins TRBV30 and TRBJ1-1; D is ambiguous. V lost 3 bases and J lost 2, with 16 bases in between. CDR3 size: 15 residues. Germline CDR1 reads GTSNPN; CDR2 reads SVGIG (reference sequence). The CDR3 loop is CAWSGFGRANTEAFF. CDR3 bases: TGTGCCTGGAGCGGTTTTGGAAGAGCAAACACTGAAGCTTTCTTT.

The chain has TRBV11-2 and TRBJ2-1; 8 positions match TRBD1. Germline lookup yields CDR1 SGHAT and CDR2 FQNNGV. J was trimmed by 8 bases and V by 4 bases; bases with no gene match: 13. The CDR3 has 16 residues. The CDR3 nucleotides are TGTGCCAGCAGCTCGGTAGACAGGGGATTACGCGATGAGCAGTTCTTC. Translating it yields CASSSVDRGLRDEQFF.

The sample holds one count of this clone. V gene TRBV9 combines with J gene TRBJ2-2, with 8 bases aligning to TRBD2. Germline lookup yields CDR1 SGDLS and CDR2 YYNGEE. The V gene end was trimmed by 3 bases and the J gene end by 4 bases; junction bases not matched to a gene: 8. The CDR3 runs to 16 residues. CDR3 loop: CASSALAGFGTGELFF. The CDR3 DNA reads as TGTGCCAGCAGCGCCTTAGCGGGATTCGGCACCGGGGAGCTGTTTTTT.

This clone was counted only a few times. The genes are TRBV4-2 and TRBJ1-2, with 10 positions matching TRBD1. The CDR3 runs to 15 residues. V lost 4 bases, J lost 4 bases, and 6 bases stayed unmatched. CDR1 and CDR2 from the germline V gene are LGHNA and YNFKEQ. CDR3 residues: CASSLDRGPSYGYTF. The DNA of the CDR3 is TGTGCCAGCAGCCTTGACAGGGGGCCCTCCTATGGCTACACCTTC.

This clone was seen more than once but under ten times. The CDR3 loop is CASRWLAGAGTQYF. The CDR3 bases are TGTGCCAGCAGATGGCTAGCGGGTGCCGGTACGCAGTATTTT. The chain carries TRBV2 and TRBJ2-3, with TRBD2 matching 8 bases. Germline CDR1 reads SNHLY; CDR2 reads FYNNEI. CDR3 size: 14 residues. The trim removed 6 bases at V and 8 bases at J, leaving 10 bases unmatched.

The V and J genes are TRBV4-3 and TRBJ2-5, with 9 bases fitting TRBD2. This CDR3 has 16 amino acids. Germline assignment: CDR1 LGHNA and CDR2 YSLEER. Trimming at V came to 2 bases and at J to 1 base, leaving 5 bases not matched to a gene. CDR3 amino acids: CASSQIAGGTQETQYF. The CDR3 DNA reads TGCGCCAGCAGCCAAATCGCGGGGGGGACCCAAGAGACCCAGTACTTC.